Described below is a single TCR beta chain sequence and its context. The antigen is not known. Regarding time point: week 11, during vaccination. Vaccination used 300 ug of mutant IDH1 20-mer peptide per dose, with topical imiquimod. TCRdb's copy holds only in-frame clones and misses some; the assay was immunoSEQ multiplex PCR. This sample has over 55,000 clones, with approximately 80% found just once. This sample was included in a study of a mutant IDH1 vaccine in newly diagnosed glioma. In the study overall: The start of vaccination came 4-6 weeks after radiotherapy alone, or with temozolomide cycles. Patients' prior therapy spanned radiotherapy, temozolomide, or both; most underwent both. Study results and caveats: Seemingly, pseudoprogression had no relation to changes in the top peripheral T cell clonotypes. Vaccine-induced responses were seen in roughly 93% of patients, spanning several MHC alleles.

The CDR3 covers 17 residues. V lost 9 bases and J lost 0; bases outside the gene matches: 11. CDR1 is MNHEY, CDR2 SMNVEV, per germline (reference sequence). The chain links TRBV27 to TRBJ2-5, with 12 nucleotides matching TRBD1. This specimen was PBMCs, taken from a glioma patient whose treatment included an IDH1 peptide vaccine. This clonotype was obtained from a man aged 25 to 40 with glioma. The CDR3 DNA is TGTGCCAGTTCAAGGGGACAGGGGGCACAGTACCAAGAGACCCAGTACTTC. As protein: CASSRGQGAQYQETQYF.